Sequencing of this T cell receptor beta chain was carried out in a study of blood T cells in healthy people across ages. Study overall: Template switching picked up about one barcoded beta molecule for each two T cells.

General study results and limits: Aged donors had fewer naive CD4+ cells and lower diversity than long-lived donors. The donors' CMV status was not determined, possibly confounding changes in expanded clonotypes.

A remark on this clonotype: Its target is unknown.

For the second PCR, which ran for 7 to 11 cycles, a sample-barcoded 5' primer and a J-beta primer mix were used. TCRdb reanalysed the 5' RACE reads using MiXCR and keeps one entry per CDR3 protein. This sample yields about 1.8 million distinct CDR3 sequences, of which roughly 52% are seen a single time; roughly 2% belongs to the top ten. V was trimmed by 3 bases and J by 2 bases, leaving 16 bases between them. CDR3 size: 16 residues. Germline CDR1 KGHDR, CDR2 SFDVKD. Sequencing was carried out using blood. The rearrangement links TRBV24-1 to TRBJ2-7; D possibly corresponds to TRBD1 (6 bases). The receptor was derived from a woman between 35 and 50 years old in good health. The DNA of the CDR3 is TGTGCCACCAGTGATGGCCGGGACACGAACACCTACGAGCAGTACTTC. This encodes CATSDGRDTNTYEQYF.